This T cell receptor beta chain was captured by sequencing in a study of human T cells and chemical hapten exposure. Study details: DPC at 0.01% went onto the upper back in patch tests, read at 6 days.

The sample holds one count of this clonotype. Its antigen is currently unknown. The V gene end was trimmed by 6 bases and the J gene end by 10 bases; junction bases not matched to a gene: 6. CDR3 length equals 14 residues. Per germline, CDR1 SQVTM and CDR2 ANQGSEA. Study findings and constraints: Versus controls, expanded TCRs had significantly more large CDR3 similarity clusters.

TCRdb used MiXCR to reprocess the RACE reads, holding one entry per CDR3 protein. The data show about 35,000 distinct CDR3 sequences, around 12% seen once. Time point indicated: pre-sensitization, week 0. The treatment: therapeutic diphenylcyclopropenone sensitization with weekly scalp DPC. Before extraction, the whole blood was not fractionated, and total RNA was taken from it. Alopecia patients deemed DPC-suitable, aged 18 to 70, excluding pregnancy. The J gene is TRBJ2-1, the V gene TRBV29-1; TRBD2 matches 16 bases. This TCR was recovered from a woman in her 40s with alopecia areata. Some clones in this sample may be carry-over from other donors' samples. Sequences were derived from whole blood, sampled in connection with sensitization to the hapten diphenylcyclopropenone (DPC). The CDR3 loop is CSVRPGLAGGEQFF. CDR3 nucleotide sequence: TGCAGCGTCCGTCCGGGACTAGCGGGAGGGGAGCAGTTCTTC.